Shown below are 24 T cell receptor beta chains from a single sample sequenced in a study of blood T cell repertoires in COVID-19. Clones were read by immunoSEQ multiplex PCR, and TCRdb kept only the in-frame ones, dropping some. The sample gives approximately 240,000 clones, about nine tenths of which show up once; roughly 0.89% is in the top ten. Input material: peripheral blood. All receptors come from a man aged 30 to 45 with COVID-19, enrolled during active disease.

V usage is TRBV7-6 and J usage is TRBJ1-2, with D perhaps TRBD1 (5 bases). The CDR3 totals 16 residues. The V gene lost 4 bases and the J gene lost 0 bases, with 15 bases spanning the gap. Germline V gives CDR1 SGHVS, CDR2 FNYEAQ. The CDR3 loop is CASSSRGGRTNYGYTF. DNA for the CDR3: TGTGCCAGCAGCTCCCGGGGGGGGAGAACTAACTATGGCTACACCTTC.

The rearrangement links TRBV20-1 to TRBJ1-1; perhaps TRBD1 as D (5 bases). Germline CDR1 reads DFQATT; CDR2 reads SNEGSKA (reference sequence). The CDR3 is 15 amino acids. Trimming removed 3 bases from V and 4 bases from J, with 18 bases in between. The CDR3 loop reads CSASDPGFYGTEAFF. For the CDR3, the DNA is TGCAGTGCTAGTGACCCAGGGTTCTATGGCACTGAAGCTTTCTTT.

The gene calls are TRBV4-1 and TRBJ2-3; 11 bases match TRBD2. The V gene's germline CDR1 is MGHRA and CDR2 YSYEKL. The junction had 4 bases not matched to a gene; V was cut back by 1 base and J by 4 bases. This CDR3 is built from 16 residues. In nucleotides, the CDR3 is TGCGCCAGCAGCCAAGCTGGGACTAGCGGCTCAGATACGCAGTATTTT. Amino acids: CASSQAGTSGSDTQYF.

J is TRBJ1-5 and V is TRBV19, with 10 positions matching TRBD1. This CDR3 has 15 amino acids. Per germline, CDR1 LNHDA and CDR2 SQIVND (reference sequence). V was clipped by 4 bases and J by 7 bases; unmatched bases: 7. CDR3 protein: CASSKTWDRGQPQHF. The CDR3 coding sequence is TGTGCCAGTAGTAAAACATGGGACAGGGGACAGCCCCAGCATTTT.

The chain employs TRBV3-1 (or the pseudogene TRBV3-2) and TRBJ2-5; 7 bases align to TRBD2. The V and J ends lost 5 bases and 2 bases, in that order; junction bases with no gene match: 5. Germline V gives CDR1 LGHDT, CDR2 YNNKEL (reference sequence). This CDR3 comprises 14 residues. The CDR3 spells CASSDGGRQETQYF. In DNA form, the CDR3 reads TGTGCCAGCAGCGACGGGGGGAGGCAAGAGACCCAGTACTTC.

The chain links TRBV19 to TRBJ1-2; D is undetermined. The CDR3 totals 12 residues. Trimming pared 8 bases from V and 4 bases from J, leaving 11 bases between. From germline, CDR1 is LNHDA and CDR2 SQIVND (reference sequence). The CDR3 is CASGRDRYGYTF. DNA for the CDR3: TGTGCCAGTGGGAGGGATCGCTATGGCTACACCTTC.

The chain recombines TRBV7-9 with TRBJ1-1, with D tentatively TRBD1 (5 bases). The ends were cut back, 6 bases at V and 4 bases at J, with 12 bases in the middle. The CDR3 runs to 13 residues. Germline V gene sequence: CDR1 SEHNR, CDR2 FQNEAQ (reference sequence). The DNA of the CDR3 is TGTGCCAGCAGTCCTGGAGGGGTCACTGAAGCTTTCTTT. Translating gives CASSPGGVTEAFF. Full variable domain (missing parts from reference TRBV7-9 and TRBJ1-1): DTGVSQNPRHKITKRGQNVTFRCDPISEHNRLYWYRQTLGQGPEFLTYFQNEAQLEKSRLLSDRFSAERPKGSFSTLEIQRTEQGDSAMYLCASSPGGVTEAFFGQGTRLTVV.

This CDR3 reads CASSFGQGVSYEQYF. The CDR3 DNA follows: TGTGCCAGCAGTTTCGGACAGGGGGTAAGCTACGAGCAGTACTTC. V and J are TRBV28 and TRBJ2-7; 10 bases line up with TRBD1. The trim removed 3 bases at V and 3 bases at J, leaving 5 bases unmatched. Germline assignment: CDR1 MDHEN and CDR2 SYDVKM. The CDR3 is 15 residues long.

V and J are TRBV6-5 and TRBJ1-6; 8 nucleotides match TRBD1. Trimming removed 2 bases from V and 9 bases from J; junction bases left unmatched: 9. Germline V CDR1 and CDR2: MNHEY, SVGAGI. CDR3 length equals 16 residues. CDR3 sequence (DNA): TGTGCCAGCAGTTACGAGACCAGGGGGCTAGGTTCACCCCTCCACTTT. This codes for CASSYETRGLGSPLHF.

The V and J genes are TRBV27 and TRBJ2-5; tentatively, D is TRBD2 (5 bases). CDR1 is MNHEY and CDR2 is SMNVEV in the germline V gene (reference sequence). The CDR3 extends over 14 amino acids. Trimming removed 3 bases from V and 4 bases from J, with 12 bases in between. The CDR3: CASSLRSGRETQYF. The CDR3 nucleotides read TGTGCCAGCAGTTTGAGGTCGGGGAGAGAGACCCAGTACTTC.

This chain links TRBV4-2 with TRBJ2-7, with TRBD2 matching 12 bases. V lost 1 base to trimming and J lost 4 bases; unmatched junction nucleotides: 8. The germline gives CDR1 LGHNA, CDR2 YNFKEQ. This CDR3 has 17 amino acids. Written as DNA, the CDR3 is TGTGCCAGCAGCCAAGTGGGTCAAACTAGCGGGGGGTACGAGCAGTACTTC. Its protein is CASSQVGQTSGGYEQYF.

The V call is TRBV6-2 or TRBV6-3, the J call TRBJ2-7, with 10 bases that match TRBD1. The CDR3 has 16 residues. J lost 0 bases, V lost 5 bases, and 7 bases had no gene match. CDR1 is MNHEY and CDR2 is SVGEGT in the germline V gene. The CDR3 here is CASSIPGQGSSYEQYF. CDR3 DNA: TGTGCCAGCAGTATCCCGGGACAGGGGTCCTCCTACGAGCAGTACTTC.

This clone was picked up one time. The chain combines TRBV18 with TRBJ1-3; D might be TRBD1 (6 bases). Germline V CDR1 and CDR2: KGHSH, LQKENI. V lost 1 base to trimming and J lost 12 bases, with 10 bases between them. This CDR3 has 12 residues. CDR3 residues: CASSPRTARIYF. Written as DNA, the CDR3 is TGTGCCAGCTCACCACGGACAGCCCGCATATATTTT.

This rearrangement joins TRBV3-1 (or the pseudogene TRBV3-2) to TRBJ2-2; 9 bases align to TRBD1. Germline CDR1 LGHDT, CDR2 YNNKEL (reference sequence). CDR3 length equals 16 residues. V lost 3 bases to trimming and J lost 7 bases; unmatched junction nucleotides: 9. The CDR3 DNA follows: TGTGCCAGCAGCCAGACAGGGGGGTTATCGAGCGGGGAGCTGTTTTTT. Translation: CASSQTGGLSSGELFF.

The chain couples TRBV5-1 to TRBJ1-1, with D unresolved. The CDR3 has 15 amino acids. From germline, CDR1 is SGHRS and CDR2 YFSETQ. The V gene lost 5 bases and the J gene lost 1 base, with 15 bases spanning the gap. The CDR3 loop is CASRVPGRGNTEAFF. CDR3 sequence (DNA): TGCGCCAGCAGAGTTCCGGGTCGGGGGAACACTGAAGCTTTCTTT.

The CDR3 DNA follows: TGCGCCAGCAGCCCCGGGGGTACAGGCCATAACTATGGCTACACCTTC. It is translated as CASSPGGTGHNYGYTF. The chain joins TRBV5-1 to TRBJ1-2; D is perhaps TRBD1 (5 bases). The germline gives CDR1 SGHRS, CDR2 YFSETQ. The CDR3 has 16 amino acids. V lost 4 bases, J lost 1 base, and 17 bases lay in between.

This clone has a single count. The chain recombines TRBV11-2 with TRBJ2-3; 13 bases are shared with TRBD2. V trimming: 1 base; J trimming: 0 bases; junction bases outside the gene matches: 4. This CDR3 region has 18 residues. The V gene's germline CDR1 is SGHAT and CDR2 FQNNGV. The CDR3 loop is CASSLGTSGGTSTDTQYF. DNA for the CDR3: TGTGCCAGCAGCTTAGGGACTAGCGGGGGAACTAGCACAGATACGCAGTATTTT.

The V and J genes are TRBV5-4 and TRBJ1-2, with 8 positions matching TRBD1. Germline CDR1 and CDR2: SGHNT and YYREEE (reference sequence). V shed 5 bases and J 8 bases; nucleotides not matched to a gene: 11. The CDR3 is made up of 14 amino acids. DNA for the CDR3: TGTGCCAGCAGTCGGACAGGGTATTTCTACGGCTACACCTTC. This gives the protein CASSRTGYFYGYTF. Based on the CDR3 plus reference TRBV5-4 and TRBJ1-2, the full variable domain is ETGVTQSPTHLIKTRGQQVTLRCSSQSGHNTVSWYQQALGQGPQFIFQYYREEENGRGNFPPRFSGLQFPNYSSELNVNALELDDSALYLCASSRTGYFYGYTFGSGTRLTVV.

This clone turned up a few times. The chain is built from TRBV6-5 and TRBJ2-7, with D maybe TRBD2 (6 bases). Trimming shortened V by 10 bases and J by 3 bases, and 10 bases separated the two germline ends. The CDR3 is 11 amino acids. Germline CDR1 MNHEY, CDR2 SVGAGI. The CDR3 sequence: CATGTGYEQYF. The CDR3 DNA reads TGTGCCACCGGGACTGGCTACGAGCAGTACTTC.

The chain is built from TRBV2 and TRBJ1-3; D is unclear. Deletions cut 9 bases from V and 1 base from J, with 10 bases between. CDR1 and CDR2 (germline): SNHLY, FYNNEI. The CDR3 length is 13 residues. CDR3 loop: CARAGLSGNTIYF. The CDR3 DNA sequence: TGTGCCAGGGCAGGCTTATCTGGAAACACCATATATTTT.

The chain is built from TRBV5-1 and TRBJ2-5; D is perhaps TRBD2 (6 bases). V was cut by 0 bases and J by 2 bases, with 11 bases left in between. Per the germline V gene, CDR1 is SGHRS and CDR2 is YFSETQ. The CDR3 length is 15 residues. CDR3 protein: CASSLGAGQQETQYF. The CDR3 bases are TGCGCCAGCAGCTTGGGTGCGGGGCAACAAGAGACCCAGTACTTC.

J is TRBJ2-1 and V is TRBV12-3 or TRBV12-4; no firm D call. V was clipped by 4 bases and J by 8 bases, with 9 bases between them. The CDR3 runs 12 residues. As DNA, the CDR3 is TGTGCCAGCAGTTCCCCCTCCGATGAGCAGTTCTTC. Its translation: CASSSPSDEQFF.

The gene calls are TRBV7-3 and TRBJ2-1, with 8 bases identical to TRBD2. The CDR3 has 15 amino acids. Germline-derived CDR1 and CDR2 are SGHTA and FQGTGA. Trimming took 3 bases from V and 5 from J; bases not matched to a gene: 6. CDR3 nucleotides: TGTGCCAGCAGCTTCGACGGGGGGGCGAACAATGAGCAGTTCTTC. Translation: CASSFDGGANNEQFF.

The rearrangement links TRBV27 to TRBJ1-1; 8 nucleotides agree with TRBD1. J gave up 5 bases and V 4 bases, and 9 bases lay outside the gene matches. From germline, CDR1 is MNHEY and CDR2 SMNVEV (reference sequence). The CDR3 sequence is 15 residues long. The CDR3 bases are TGTGCCAGCAGTTCGCAGGGGGCTGGGGTTACTGAAGCTTTCTTT. This codes for CASSSQGAGVTEAFF.